Sequencing of this T cell receptor (beta chain) was carried out in a study of beta chain features in type 1 diabetes. Findings of the study overall: In all four CD4+ subsets, TCRB CDR3 length was significantly, moderately reduced in type 1 diabetes.

This clone was seen more than once but under ten times. The antigen is not known. Germline CDR1 and CDR2: SGHNT and YYREEE (reference sequence). Trimming removed 4 bases at V and 1 base at J, with 15 bases between. CDR3 length equals 15 residues. All sorted populations exceeded 98% purity. Of the isolated RNA, all was reverse transcribed, and so the sequenced material was expressed TCRB transcripts. Sequencing was performed with immunoSEQ multiplex PCR; in TCRdb, only in-frame clones are kept and a portion is missing. The sample records 600,000 to 650,000 clones, about a sixth being singletons. This TCR was recovered from a man aged 18 to 30 in good health. The chain employs TRBV5-4 and TRBJ2-7, with D uncertain. The sequencing sample was made of naive CD4+ T cells from blood. In DNA form, the CDR3 reads TGTGCCAGCAGCCCGCAGCAACTTCAATCCTACGAGCAGTACTTC. Amino acids: CASSPQQLQSYEQYF.